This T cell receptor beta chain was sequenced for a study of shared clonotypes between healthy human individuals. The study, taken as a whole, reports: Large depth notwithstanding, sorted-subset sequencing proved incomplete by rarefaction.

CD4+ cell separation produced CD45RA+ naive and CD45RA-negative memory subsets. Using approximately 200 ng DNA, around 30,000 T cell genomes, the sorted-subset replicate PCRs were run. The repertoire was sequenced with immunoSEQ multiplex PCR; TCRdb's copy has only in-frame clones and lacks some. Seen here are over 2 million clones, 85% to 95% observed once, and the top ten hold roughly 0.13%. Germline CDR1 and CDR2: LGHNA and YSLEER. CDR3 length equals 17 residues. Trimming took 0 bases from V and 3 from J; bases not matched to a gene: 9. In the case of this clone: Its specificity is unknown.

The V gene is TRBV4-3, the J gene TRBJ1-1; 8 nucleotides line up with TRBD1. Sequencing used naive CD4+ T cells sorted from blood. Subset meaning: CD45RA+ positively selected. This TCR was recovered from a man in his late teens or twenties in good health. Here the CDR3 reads CASSQDWAGGRYTEAFF. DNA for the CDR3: TGCGCCAGCAGCCAAGATTGGGCAGGGGGCAGGTACACTGAAGCTTTCTTT.